These 4 T cell receptor beta chains share one sample of origin, sequenced in a study of response to subunit inactivated influenza vaccine. TCRdb recomputed calls from the RT-PCR reads with MiXCR, one row per CDR3 protein. The sample contains about 570,000 distinct CDR3 sequences, approximately 10% of which appear only once. These data were also filed under a second study, of T cells expressing NK-cell markers. That source notes: Template switching by 5'RACE with UMIs generated the TCR beta cDNA.

The sequencing here drew on PBMCs from blood, taken on the day of vaccination. The receptors here all came from a man aged 50-59 years who received an inactivated influenza vaccine.

The chain links TRBV20-1 to TRBJ1-5, with D possibly matching TRBD1 (5 bases). This CDR3 is 14 amino acids long. The germline V and J ends were trimmed by 6 bases and 3 bases, with 15 bases remaining between them. Germline CDR1 is DFQATT and CDR2 is SNEGSKA (reference sequence). CDR3 sequence reads: CSASRVLDNQPQHF. The DNA for the CDR3 is TGCAGTGCAAGCAGGGTTTTGGACAATCAGCCCCAGCATTTT.

This clonotype occurred a few times. This chain connects TRBV5-6 to TRBJ2-7; D is unclear. Trimming stripped 4 bases from V and 2 bases from J, with 19 bases between. This CDR3 is 16 amino acids long. Germline V gene sequence: CDR1 SGHDT, CDR2 YYEEEE. The CDR3 loop is CASSLGSVSETYEQYF. The CDR3 region has the DNA TGTGCCAGCAGCCTGGGTAGTGTCTCCGAGACCTACGAGCAGTACTTC. The variable domain in full, with the rest retrieved from reference TRBV5-6 and TRBJ2-7, is DAGVTQSPTHLIKTRGQQVTLRCSPKSGHDTVSWYQQALGQGPQFIFQYYEEEERQRGNFPDRFSGHQFPNYSSELNVNALLLGDSALYLCASSLGSVSETYEQYFGPGTRLTVT.

This clonotype came up a few times. The chain recombines TRBV3-1 with TRBJ2-3, with 8 nucleotides matching TRBD2. With V trimmed by 0 bases and J by 4 bases, 12 bases remained unmatched. The CDR3 extends over 18 amino acids. Germline CDR1 LGHDT, CDR2 YNNKEL (reference sequence). In DNA form, the CDR3 reads TGTGCCAGCAGCCAAGAGGCGTATAACGGGGGGGCCGCAGATACGCAGTATTTT. Translation: CASSQEAYNGGAADTQYF.

This clonotype turned up a few times. The chain is built from TRBV28 and TRBJ2-7; TRBD1 matches at 9 bases. The CDR3 runs to 14 residues. The V gene's germline CDR1 is MDHEN and CDR2 SYDVKM. J gave up 6 bases and V 4 bases, and 7 bases lay outside the gene matches. CDR3 nucleotide sequence: TGTGCCAGCAGTTCGCGGACAGGGGCAAGCGAGCAGTACTTC. The encoded protein is CASSSRTGASEQYF.